These 8 T cell receptor beta chains were sequenced from one sample in a study of control samples from healthy donors and cancer patients. The method was immunoSEQ multiplex PCR; TCRdb's version includes in-frame clones alone and lacks a portion of them. The sample has roughly 86,000 clones, approximately 93% seen once; the top ten hold about 1.5%. Specimen: blood. The origin of the receptors is a woman in her twenties or thirties in good health.

The chain combines TRBV3-1 (or the pseudogene TRBV3-2) with TRBJ2-3; TRBD2 matches at 10 bases. Unmatched junction bases numbered 3, after V lost 5 bases and J lost 1 base. This CDR3 comprises 15 residues. Per germline, CDR1 LGHDT and CDR2 YNNKEL (reference sequence). The CDR3 spells CASSITSGGTDTQYF. The CDR3 nucleotides are TGTGCCAGCAGCATCACTAGCGGGGGCACAGATACGCAGTATTTT.

The chain recombines TRBV5-3 with TRBJ2-7; D ambiguous. TRBV5-3 is treated as an ORF (open reading frame) with a function not yet certain. CDR3 length equals 15 residues. Deletions cut 0 bases from V and 0 bases from J, with 10 bases between. CDR3 DNA: TGTGCCAGAAGCTTGGGGGCAGCCCGCTCCTACGAGCAGTACTTC. The encoded protein is CARSLGAARSYEQYF.

The chain joins TRBV9 to TRBJ1-5, with D tentatively TRBD1 (6 bases). Germline V lookup: CDR1 SGDLS, CDR2 YYNGEE. This CDR3 has 14 amino acids. The ends were cut back, 2 bases at V and 1 base at J, with 7 bases in the middle. CDR3 amino acids: CASSVGQSNQPQHF. The CDR3 DNA is TGTGCCAGCAGCGTTGGACAGAGCAATCAGCCCCAGCATTTT. Full variable domain (outside the CDR3, taken from reference TRBV9 and TRBJ1-5): DSGVTQTPKHLITATGQRVTLRCSPRSGDLSVYWYQQSLDQGLQFLIQYYNGEERAKGNILERFSAQQFPDLHSELNLSSLELGDSALYFCASSVGQSNQPQHFGDGTRLSIL.

The chain combines TRBV11-2 with TRBJ1-3; 10 bases match TRBD1. Germline values: CDR1 SGHAT, CDR2 FQNNGV. Trimming removed 0 bases from V and 4 bases from J; junction bases left unmatched: 9. The CDR3 covers 18 residues. The CDR3 spells CASSLDTPGQGSGNTIYF. DNA of the CDR3: TGTGCCAGCAGCTTAGATACCCCGGGACAGGGGTCCGGAAACACCATATATTTT. The full variable domain, with the rest looked up from reference TRBV11-2 and TRBJ1-3, is EAGVAQSPRYKIIEKRQSVAFWCNPISGHATLYWYQQILGQGPKLLIQFQNNGVVDDSQLPKDRFSAERLKGVDSTLKIQPAKLEDSAVYLCASSLDTPGQGSGNTIYFGEGSWLTVV.

The rearrangement joins TRBV30 to TRBJ2-7; TRBD1 matches at 9 bases. This CDR3 has 13 residues. V was pared by 2 bases and J by 5 bases, with 4 bases of the junction left unmatched. The germline gives CDR1 GTSNPN, CDR2 SVGIG (reference sequence). The CDR3 nucleotides are TGTGCCTGGAGTCTTACAGGGGGCCACGAGCAGTACTTC. Encoded protein: CAWSLTGGHEQYF.

The chain is built from TRBV27 and TRBJ1-5; tentatively, D is TRBD1 (5 bases). The length of the CDR3 is 14 residues. Germline loops: CDR1 MNHEY, CDR2 SMNVEV (reference sequence). Trimming stripped 3 bases from V and 3 bases from J, with 9 bases between. CDR3 nucleotide sequence: TGTGCCAGCAGTTTGGGACGGTACAATCAGCCCCAGCATTTT. Translation gives CASSLGRYNQPQHF.

This chain joins TRBV2 and TRBJ2-3, with TRBD2 as a possible D gene (6 bases). V dropped 5 bases and J dropped 6 bases, with 9 bases sitting between them. The CDR3 is made up of 12 amino acids. The V gene's germline CDR1 is SNHLY and CDR2 FYNNEI. The CDR3 protein is CASSTGGDTQYF. CDR3 nucleotide sequence: TGTGCCAGCAGTACTGGGGGGGATACGCAGTATTTT.

In nucleotides, the CDR3 is TGCGCCAGCTGCCGGGACTACAATGAGCAGTTCTTC. The encoded protein is CASCRDYNEQFF. The V gene is TRBV5-1, the J gene TRBJ2-1; perhaps TRBD2 as D (5 bases). CDR1 is SGHRS and CDR2 is YFSETQ in the germline V gene. V was pared by 7 bases and J by 3 bases, with 8 bases between. This CDR3 has 12 amino acids.